A selection of T cell receptor beta chains follows, all from one sample in a study of T cell repertoires in cytomegalovirus infection. TCRdb processed the reads anew with MiXCR; each CDR3 protein has one entry. The repertoire holds about 71,000 distinct CDR3 sequences, 20% to 25% seen once, with roughly two thirds in the top ten. These receptors lack a known antigen. Sequences were derived from CD8+ T cells from cultured PBMCs, sampled from culture after CMV antigen stimulation. The receptors here all came from a human donor in good health (CMV status not recorded). Some clones in this sample may be carry-over from other donors' samples. Each CDR3 is given with its conserved first and last residue. Fields, in order: CDR3 DNA, CDR3 protein, D gene, J gene, V gene, clone size. The D gene is left open where the match is weak. Clone size, where shown, is once, few, many, or a class for clones that have expanded.

cdr3_nt: TGCGCCAGCAGCCAAGGTTTAACAGCTAACACTGAAGCTTTCTTT
cdr3_aa: CASSQGLTANTEAFF
d_call: -
j_call: TRBJ1-1
v_call: TRBV4-1
clone_size: -

cdr3_nt: TGCGCCAGCAACCAACCAAGGGACAGCCGAGGGGATGAGCAGTTCTTC
cdr3_aa: CASNQPRDSRGDEQFF
d_call: TRBD1
j_call: TRBJ2-1
v_call: TRBV4-1
clone_size: -

cdr3_nt: TGTGCCAGCAGCTTAGCGCGCCAGGGAATAGAGACCCAGTACTTC
cdr3_aa: CASSLARQGIETQYF
d_call: -
j_call: TRBJ2-5
v_call: TRBV7-6
clone_size: -

cdr3_nt: TGTGCCAGCAGCTCCACACCGGACAGGGACCACATTCAGTACTTC
cdr3_aa: CASSSTPDRDHIQYF
d_call: TRBD1
j_call: TRBJ2-4
v_call: TRBV7-8
clone_size: -

cdr3_nt: TGTGCCAGCAGTTACGGGGCCGGGGGGCCCCAGCATTTT
cdr3_aa: CASSYGAGGPQHF
d_call: -
j_call: TRBJ1-5
v_call: TRBV6-5
clone_size: -

cdr3_nt: TGTGCCATCAGTGATAGCGGGGGGGCCTACAATGAGCAGTTCTTC
cdr3_aa: CAISDSGGAYNEQFF
d_call: TRBD2
j_call: TRBJ2-1
v_call: TRBV10-3
clone_size: once

cdr3_nt: TGTGCCAGTAAGAAACGAGACAGGTTGTACAATGAGCAGTTCTTC
cdr3_aa: CASKKRDRLYNEQFF
d_call: -
j_call: TRBJ2-1
v_call: TRBV19
clone_size: -

cdr3_nt: TGTGCCAGCAGCTTAGGCGGGGACCGAAGAGGGGGCTATGGCTACACCTTC
cdr3_aa: CASSLGGDRRGGYGYTF
d_call: -
j_call: TRBJ1-2
v_call: TRBV7-6
clone_size: -

cdr3_nt: TGTGCCAGCAGCTTAGACAGGGAATACTCCTACGAGCAGTACTTC
cdr3_aa: CASSLDREYSYEQYF
d_call: -
j_call: TRBJ2-7
v_call: TRBV7-9
clone_size: -

cdr3_nt: TGTGCCAGCAGCCTCCTTGGTAGCGGGGGGGGGGCAGATACGCAGTATTTT
cdr3_aa: CASSLLGSGGGADTQYF
d_call: TRBD2
j_call: TRBJ2-3
v_call: TRBV7-2
clone_size: few

cdr3_nt: TGTGCCAGCAGCTTAAACAAACCAAATAATTTTGAAGCTAACTATGGCTACACCTTC
cdr3_aa: CASSLNKPNNFEANYGYTF
d_call: -
j_call: TRBJ1-2
v_call: TRBV7-2
clone_size: -

cdr3_nt: TGTGCCAGCAAGGGGGACACAGATACGCAGTATTTT
cdr3_aa: CASKGDTDTQYF
d_call: -
j_call: TRBJ2-3
v_call: TRBV27
clone_size: -

cdr3_nt: TGTGCCAGCAGCCCCCAGCGGGGGGTTATAGATACGCAGTATTTT
cdr3_aa: CASSPQRGVIDTQYF
d_call: TRBD2
j_call: TRBJ2-3
v_call: TRBV7-6
clone_size: few

cdr3_nt: TGCGCCAGCAGCCAAGATCTGAGTAACTATGGCTACACCTTC
cdr3_aa: CASSQDLSNYGYTF
d_call: -
j_call: TRBJ1-2
v_call: TRBV4-1
clone_size: few

cdr3_nt: TGTGCCAGCAGGATCGACGGGGGAAGCTCCTACGAGCAGTACTTC
cdr3_aa: CASRIDGGSSYEQYF
d_call: -
j_call: TRBJ2-7
v_call: TRBV6-1
clone_size: -

cdr3_nt: TGTGCCAGCAGTTACCCGGGACAACTAGAGCGTCTTAGCAATCAGCCCCAGCATTTT
cdr3_aa: CASSYPGQLERLSNQPQHF
d_call: -
j_call: TRBJ1-5
v_call: TRBV28
clone_size: -

cdr3_nt: TGTGCCAGCAGCTTAAGCGGGGGCCGCGAAGAGACCCAGTACTTC
cdr3_aa: CASSLSGGREETQYF
d_call: -
j_call: TRBJ2-5
v_call: TRBV7-3
clone_size: few

cdr3_nt: TGTGCCAGCAAAGACGGGACAGACACCTACGAGCAGTACTTC
cdr3_aa: CASKDGTDTYEQYF
d_call: TRBD1
j_call: TRBJ2-7
v_call: TRBV6-1
clone_size: few

cdr3_nt: TGTGCCAGCAGAGCGCGGGGACATATGAGCTACGAGCAGTACTTC
cdr3_aa: CASRARGHMSYEQYF
d_call: -
j_call: TRBJ2-7
v_call: TRBV27
clone_size: few

cdr3_nt: TGTGCCAGCAGTTTACTCAGGGAGGCCAAAGAGACCCAGTACTTC
cdr3_aa: CASSLLREAKETQYF
d_call: -
j_call: TRBJ2-5
v_call: TRBV12-3/TRBV12-4
clone_size: -

cdr3_nt: TGTGCCAGCAGTTCCAGGGGGCGAAGATTACAAGAGACCCAGTACTTC
cdr3_aa: CASSSRGRRLQETQYF
d_call: TRBD1
j_call: TRBJ2-5
v_call: TRBV6-6
clone_size: -

cdr3_nt: TGTGCCAGCAGCTTAGTCCTAGCCAACAATGAGCAGTTCTTC
cdr3_aa: CASSLVLANNEQFF
d_call: -
j_call: TRBJ2-1
v_call: TRBV7-9
clone_size: -

cdr3_nt: TGTGCCAGCAGCGGCCCCGGCGTGGGGGCCAACGTCCTGACTTTC
cdr3_aa: CASSGPGVGANVLTF
d_call: -
j_call: TRBJ2-6
v_call: TRBV7-3
clone_size: -

cdr3_nt: TGCGCCAGCAGCCAAGATAGGGCTAGTCTATTCTTC
cdr3_aa: CASSQDRASLFF
d_call: -
j_call: TRBJ2-1
v_call: TRBV4-1
clone_size: few

cdr3_nt: TGTGCCAGCAGTTACGACAGGGCGAACACTGAAGCTTTCTTT
cdr3_aa: CASSYDRANTEAFF
d_call: TRBD1
j_call: TRBJ1-1
v_call: TRBV12-3/TRBV12-4
clone_size: few

cdr3_nt: TGTGCCAGCAGCTTTTGGGGGACAGGGGACACTGAAGCTTTCTTT
cdr3_aa: CASSFWGTGDTEAFF
d_call: TRBD1
j_call: TRBJ1-1
v_call: TRBV5-6
clone_size: many

cdr3_nt: TGTGCCAGCAGTCTTCCAGGGCGGACGCCGAACACCGGGGAGCTGTTTTTT
cdr3_aa: CASSLPGRTPNTGELFF
d_call: -
j_call: TRBJ2-2
v_call: TRBV7-2
clone_size: few

cdr3_nt: TGCGCCAGCAGTGTTGGAGACGGAGAGACCCAGTACTTC
cdr3_aa: CASSVGDGETQYF
d_call: -
j_call: TRBJ2-5
v_call: TRBV10-2
clone_size: -

cdr3_nt: TGTGCCAGCAGTAGCATGTTGGATACGCAGTATTTT
cdr3_aa: CASSSMLDTQYF
d_call: -
j_call: TRBJ2-3
v_call: TRBV6-2/TRBV6-3
clone_size: few

cdr3_nt: TGTGCCAGCAGCTTAGGGGGTACTGGAAACACCATATATTTT
cdr3_aa: CASSLGGTGNTIYF
d_call: -
j_call: TRBJ1-3
v_call: TRBV7-2
clone_size: -

cdr3_nt: TGTGCCAGCAGCTTCGACAGGAGCCCTTACAATGAGCAGTTCTTC
cdr3_aa: CASSFDRSPYNEQFF
d_call: -
j_call: TRBJ2-1
v_call: TRBV7-9
clone_size: few

cdr3_nt: TGTGCCAGCAGCGAAGACAGACGGTATAATGAAAAACTGTTTTTT
cdr3_aa: CASSEDRRYNEKLFF
d_call: -
j_call: TRBJ1-4
v_call: TRBV6-1
clone_size: -

cdr3_nt: TGTGCCAGCAGTTTGGAAGGGGCCTGGGGGGAGCAGTACTTC
cdr3_aa: CASSLEGAWGEQYF
d_call: -
j_call: TRBJ2-7
v_call: TRBV12-3/TRBV12-4
clone_size: -

cdr3_nt: TGTGCCAGCAGCTTCAGGGGACAGGGGGTCTACAATGAGCAGTTCTTC
cdr3_aa: CASSFRGQGVYNEQFF
d_call: TRBD1
j_call: TRBJ2-1
v_call: TRBV7-2
clone_size: -

cdr3_nt: TGTGCCAGCAGCTTTGCCGAACAGGGACGGTATGGCTACACCTTC
cdr3_aa: CASSFAEQGRYGYTF
d_call: -
j_call: TRBJ1-2
v_call: TRBV7-9
clone_size: -

cdr3_nt: TGTGCCAGCAGCCTCGAGGGACGGCCTTCCGCCGGGGAGCTGTTTTTT
cdr3_aa: CASSLEGRPSAGELFF
d_call: -
j_call: TRBJ2-2
v_call: TRBV7-8
clone_size: -

cdr3_nt: TGTGCCAGCAGTTTAGATAGGACAGGGAGCAATCAGCCCCAGCATTTT
cdr3_aa: CASSLDRTGSNQPQHF
d_call: TRBD1
j_call: TRBJ1-5
v_call: TRBV27
clone_size: -

cdr3_nt: TGTGCCAGCAGCTTCTGGAGTAGGGGCGCCTATAATTCACCCCTCCACTTT
cdr3_aa: CASSFWSRGAYNSPLHF
d_call: -
j_call: TRBJ1-6
v_call: TRBV5-6
clone_size: few

cdr3_nt: TGCGCCAGCAGCCAAGACCGGCGTGGCACTGAAGCTTTCTTT
cdr3_aa: CASSQDRRGTEAFF
d_call: -
j_call: TRBJ1-1
v_call: TRBV11-2
clone_size: -